Below are 29 T cell receptor beta chains sequenced from a single sample in a study of Ad26.COV2.S vaccination and SARS-CoV-2 variants. Documented treatment: around 19 received Ad26.COV2.S at low or high dose, single or two shots; about 5 received placebo; per-sample allocation not given. Sampling was performed 63 days after the first vaccine or placebo injection. The protocol was immunoSEQ multiplex PCR, while the TCRdb copy is restricted to in-frame clones and leaves out a portion. The repertoire has about 350,000 clones, 88% of them found once; the top ten carry around 6.6%. The sample consisted of peripheral blood, taken in a trial of Ad26.COV2.S vaccine versus placebo. The source is a person aged 18 to 59 who received the Ad26.COV2.S COVID-19 vaccine or a placebo.

Written as DNA, the CDR3 is TGTGCCAGCAGCGTAGGCGGACTCAACCCGGGGAACTATGGCTACACCTTC. This sequence encodes CASSVGGLNPGNYGYTF. This chain connects TRBV9 to TRBJ1-2; no clear D. The CDR3 loop spans 17 amino acids. Trimming shortened V by 0 bases and J by 2 bases, and 17 bases separated the two germline ends. Germline CDR1 SGDLS, CDR2 YYNGEE.

The gene calls are TRBV5-1 and TRBJ2-3; 8 positions match TRBD2. Germline values: CDR1 SGHRS, CDR2 YFSETQ. The CDR3 has 17 residues. Trimming at V came to 2 bases and at J to 0 bases, leaving 8 bases not matched to a gene. This CDR3 is CASSFMVAGRSTDTQYF. In DNA, the CDR3 is TGCGCCAGCAGCTTTATGGTAGCGGGGCGAAGCACAGATACGCAGTATTTT.

V is TRBV5-6 and J is TRBJ1-5; tentatively, D is TRBD1 (5 bases). The ends were cut back, 4 bases at V and 5 bases at J, with 10 bases in the middle. Germline loops: CDR1 SGHDT, CDR2 YYEEEE. There are 13 residues in the CDR3. The CDR3 loop reads CASSPRGDQPQHF. CDR3 sequence (DNA): TGTGCCAGCAGCCCCAGAGGGGATCAGCCCCAGCATTTT.

The gene calls are TRBV15 and TRBJ2-7; D ambiguous. V lost 0 bases and J lost 0, with 6 bases in between. CDR1 and CDR2 (germline): LNHNV, YYDKDF (reference sequence). This CDR3 has 14 residues. CDR3 bases: TGTGCCACCAGCAGAGATTCTAGCTCCTACGAGCAGTACTTC. Its translation: CATSRDSSSYEQYF.

Worth noting for this clone: One end of the junction fails to match germline, which may point to a read error. CDR3 DNA sequence: TGTGCTAGCAGCTTAGCCCCCAGGGGGGAAAAACTGTTTTTT. This sequence encodes CASSLAPRGEKLFF. The V and J genes are TRBV7-7 and TRBJ1-4; 7 bases fit TRBD1. Germline CDR1 reads SSHAT; CDR2 reads FNYEAQ (reference sequence). The CDR3 is 14 amino acids.

This rearrangement joins TRBV3-1 (or the pseudogene TRBV3-2) to TRBJ2-7, with TRBD2 identical over 12 bases. Trimming at V came to 4 bases and at J to 3 bases, leaving 4 bases not matched to a gene. This CDR3 region has 15 residues. The germline V gene encodes CDR1 LGHDT and CDR2 YNNKEL (reference sequence). CDR3 region: CASSPSSGGGYEQYF. The CDR3 DNA follows: TGTGCCAGCAGCCCGTCTAGCGGGGGGGGCTACGAGCAGTACTTC.

The V and J genes are TRBV28 and TRBJ2-7; perhaps D is TRBD1 or TRBD2 (5 bases each). The CDR3 loop spans 13 amino acids. Trimming stripped 8 bases from V and 2 bases from J, with 13 bases between. The V gene's germline CDR1 is MDHEN and CDR2 SYDVKM. CDR3 coding DNA: TGTGCCAGCTTGGGGGTAGCGCCCTACGAGCAGTACTTC. It translates to CASLGVAPYEQYF.

In DNA, the CDR3 is TGTGCCAGCACCTCCTCCGGGACAGGTGAATCACCCCTCCACTTT. Amino acids: CASTSSGTGESPLHF. This chain connects TRBV9 to TRBJ1-6; TRBD1 matches at 8 bases. Germline-derived CDR1 and CDR2 are SGDLS and YYNGEE. This CDR3 is built from 15 residues. V shed 6 bases, J shed 10 bases, and the junction held 12 bases outside the gene matches.

This clone appeared once. The genes are TRBV4-1 and TRBJ2-5; no reliable D call. This CDR3 comprises 14 residues. V lost 1 base and J lost 2, with 8 bases in between. Germline assignment: CDR1 MGHRA and CDR2 YSYEKL. The CDR3 loop is CASSQVEEQETQYF. DNA for the CDR3: TGCGCCAGCAGCCAAGTTGAGGAGCAAGAGACCCAGTACTTC.

V gene TRBV7-2 combines with J gene TRBJ1-1; 8 bases match TRBD1. CDR1 SGHTA and CDR2 FQGNSA come from the germline V gene. CDR3 length: 16 residues. V trimming: 5 bases; J trimming: 3 bases; junction bases outside the gene matches: 11. CDR3 loop: CASSPGTGRMDTEAFF. CDR3 nucleotides: TGTGCCAGCAGCCCCGGGACAGGTCGTATGGACACTGAAGCTTTCTTT. The variable domain in full, completed from reference TRBV7-2 and TRBJ1-1, reads GAGVSQSPSNKVTEKGKDVELRCDPISGHTALYWYRQSLGQGLEFLIYFQGNSAPDKSGLPSDRFSAERTGGSVSTLTIQRTQQEDSAVYLCASSPGTGRMDTEAFFGQGTRLTVV.

This clone was seen only once. This chain connects TRBV9 to TRBJ1-3, with TRBD1 as a possible D gene (6 bases). Germline loops: CDR1 SGDLS, CDR2 YYNGEE. The V end was cut by 1 base, the J end by 4 bases, with 15 bases between. The CDR3 extends over 16 amino acids. The CDR3 sequence is CASSVRGPAIGNTIYF. In DNA form, the CDR3 reads TGTGCCAGCAGCGTACGGGGGCCCGCGATCGGAAACACCATATATTTT.

The chain couples TRBV6-5 to TRBJ2-7; possibly TRBD1 for D (7 bases). This CDR3 comprises 13 residues. V lost 5 bases and J 3 bases, leaving 11 bases between the germline ends. CDR1 is MNHEY, CDR2 SVGAGI, per germline. As DNA, the CDR3 is TGTGCCAGCAGTAACAGGGGACTCTACGAGCAGTACTTC. Translation: CASSNRGLYEQYF.

The rearrangement links TRBV28 to TRBJ2-2; the D call may be TRBD1 or TRBD2 (5 bases each). This CDR3 has 16 amino acids. V shed 5 bases and J shed 2 bases, with 15 bases lying between them. Germline V gene data show CDR1 as MDHEN and CDR2 as SYDVKM. Here the CDR3 reads CASSKTGTFNTGELFF. As DNA, the CDR3 is TGTGCCAGCAGTAAAACGGGGACGTTTAACACCGGGGAGCTGTTTTTT.

This sequence joins TRBV5-1 and TRBJ2-2; 8 bases agree with TRBD1. The CDR3 length is 14 residues. The trim removed 7 bases at V and 1 base at J, leaving 3 bases unmatched. Germline CDR1 SGHRS, CDR2 YFSETQ. The CDR3 DNA sequence: TGCGCCAGCGCCGACAGGGGGAACACCGGGGAGCTGTTTTTT. Translation gives CASADRGNTGELFF.

CDR3 nucleotides: TGTGCCAGCAGCTTATGGCAGGGCGCTGGGATTCAGTACTTC. This translates into CASSLWQGAGIQYF. The rearrangement joins TRBV7-2 to TRBJ2-4; possible D gene TRBD1, 5 bases. Between the trimmed V and J ends, which lost 2 bases and 10 bases, there was a span of 15 bases. This CDR3 region has 14 residues. Germline V CDR1 and CDR2: SGHTA, FQGNSA.

Comment on this clone: The sample holds other DNA sequences that translate to the same CDR3. The V and J genes are TRBV7-3 and TRBJ1-2, with 7 bases lining up with TRBD1. Germline V gene lookup returns CDR1 SGHTA and CDR2 FQGTGA. This CDR3 is built from 13 residues. The trim removed 6 bases at V and 2 bases at J, leaving 3 bases unmatched. The CDR3 region has the DNA TGTGCCAGCAGTCCGGACAGGAACTATGGCTACACCTTC. It is translated as CASSPDRNYGYTF.

The chain couples TRBV4-3 to TRBJ1-5, with D possibly being TRBD1 (5 bases). CDR3 length: 16 residues. V gave up 0 bases and J gave up 7 bases, with 16 bases separating them. In germline, CDR1 is LGHNA, CDR2 YSLEER. DNA of the CDR3: TGCGCCAGCAGCCAAGAGCAGGGAAATTTGGGACAGCCCCAGCATTTT. It is translated as CASSQEQGNLGQPQHF.

The chain links TRBV7-3 to TRBJ2-2; D is unclear. Germline loops: CDR1 SGHTA, CDR2 FQGTGA. The CDR3 has 14 amino acids. V lost 2 bases and J lost 4, with 8 bases in between. The CDR3, as DNA: TGTGCCAGCAGCTTAGTGGCAACCACCGGGGAGCTGTTTTTT. Its translation: CASSLVATTGELFF. Using reference TRBV7-3 and TRBJ2-2 for the parts outside the CDR3, the full variable domain is GAGVSQTPSNKVTEKGKYVELRCDPISGHTALYWYRQSLGQGPEFLIYFQGTGAADDSGLPNDRFFAVRPEGSVSTLKIQRTERGDSAVYLCASSLVATTGELFFGEGSRLTVL.

The chain couples TRBV6-6 to TRBJ2-7, with D perhaps TRBD2 (5 bases). Trimming stripped 8 bases from V and 0 bases from J, with 8 bases between. CDR1 is MNHNY, CDR2 SVGAGI, per germline (reference sequence). The CDR3 loop spans 12 amino acids. CDR3 sequence (DNA): TGTGCCAGCGAGGGTTTCTCCTACGAGCAGTACTTC. Amino acids: CASEGFSYEQYF.

For this clone: The sample carries other DNA sequences with the same CDR3. The rearrangement links TRBV20-1 to TRBJ2-7, with D perhaps TRBD1 (5 bases). The CDR3 spans 11 residues. Germline V lookup: CDR1 DFQATT, CDR2 SNEGSKA (reference sequence). V was cut by 5 bases and J by 3 bases, with 8 bases left in between. The CDR3 reads CSALDSYEQYF. The CDR3 DNA sequence: TGCAGTGCTCTTGACAGCTACGAGCAGTACTTC.

Written as DNA, the CDR3 is TGTGCCATCAGTGAGAGAGGGGAGCAGTTCTTC. This translates into CAISERGEQFF. The chain has TRBV10-3 and TRBJ2-1; tentative D call: TRBD2 (5 bases). Germline CDR1 and CDR2: ENHRY and SYGVKD. The CDR3 sequence is 11 residues long. V shed 2 bases and J shed 10 bases, with 6 bases lying between them.

This clone was picked up a small number of times. The genes are TRBV5-1 and TRBJ1-2; 9 bases align to TRBD1. The germline gives CDR1 SGHRS, CDR2 YFSETQ. Germline trimming cut 4 bases from V and 5 bases from J; bases unmatched to any gene: 3. This CDR3 comprises 13 residues. This CDR3 reads CASSGTGMYGYTF. The CDR3 DNA is TGCGCCAGCAGCGGGACAGGGATGTATGGCTACACCTTC.

The rearrangement joins TRBV3-1 (or the pseudogene TRBV3-2) to TRBJ2-5; D gene unclear. The V and J ends lost 2 bases and 1 base respectively, with 5 bases between them. Germline V gives CDR1 LGHDT, CDR2 YNNKEL (reference sequence). This CDR3 is built from 13 residues. CDR3 DNA sequence: TGTGCCAGCAGCCAATTATCCCAAGAGACCCAGTACTTC. It yields the protein CASSQLSQETQYF.

This clone has more than one count but fewer than ten. The chain employs TRBV28 and TRBJ2-1; the D gene is possibly TRBD1 (6 bases). The CDR3 length is 12 residues. V lost 7 bases to trimming and J lost 10 bases, with 14 bases between them. The germline CDR1 and CDR2 sequences are MDHEN and SYDVKM. CDR3 region: CASTRPGTEQFF. CDR3 nucleotide sequence: TGTGCCAGCACCAGACCAGGGACAGAGCAGTTCTTC.

The gene calls are TRBV5-4 and TRBJ2-3; no clear D gene. Trimming pared 0 bases from V and 6 bases from J, leaving 11 bases between. The CDR3 runs to 14 residues. Germline V gives CDR1 SGHNT, CDR2 YYREEE (reference sequence). The CDR3: CASSLARVQDTQYF. The CDR3 DNA reads as TGTGCCAGCAGCTTGGCCCGGGTCCAGGATACGCAGTATTTT.

As regards this clone: The sample has other DNA sequences that encode this CDR3 too. The chain couples TRBV7-2 to TRBJ1-3, with D hard to call. This CDR3 is 15 amino acids long. Germline CDR1 is SGHTA and CDR2 is FQGNSA. Between the trimmed V and J ends, which lost 5 bases and 0 bases, there was a span of 11 bases. For the CDR3, the DNA is TGTGCCAGCAGCCTCGTCTTCGGCTCTGGAAACACCATATATTTT. Encoded protein: CASSLVFGSGNTIYF.

The J gene is TRBJ1-1, the V gene TRBV9, with 8 bases lining up with TRBD1. The germline V gene encodes CDR1 SGDLS and CDR2 YYNGEE. The CDR3 is 15 amino acids. The ends lost 0 bases at V and 4 bases at J; junction bases unmatched: 5. The DNA of the CDR3 is TGTGCCAGCAGCGTAGAGGCAGGGGGCGTCACTGAAGCTTTCTTT. Its protein product is CASSVEAGGVTEAFF.

V is TRBV29-1 and J is TRBJ1-2; 7 bases agree with TRBD1. The CDR3 sequence is 13 residues long. J was trimmed by 7 bases and V by 6 bases; bases with no gene match: 11. Germline CDR1 SQVTM, CDR2 ANQGSEA. The DNA for the CDR3 is TGCAGCGTCGTGACAGGGAGTGTGAGTGGCTACACCTTC. It translates to CSVVTGSVSGYTF.

The gene calls are TRBV27 and TRBJ2-7; TRBD1 matches 7 bases. V gave up 4 bases and J gave up 0 bases; unmatched junction bases: 9. CDR1 and CDR2 from the germline V gene are MNHEY and SMNVEV (reference sequence). This CDR3 has 16 amino acids. CDR3 sequence: CASSSLDRANSYEQYF. CDR3 in DNA: TGTGCCAGCAGTTCGCTCGACAGGGCGAACTCCTACGAGCAGTACTTC.